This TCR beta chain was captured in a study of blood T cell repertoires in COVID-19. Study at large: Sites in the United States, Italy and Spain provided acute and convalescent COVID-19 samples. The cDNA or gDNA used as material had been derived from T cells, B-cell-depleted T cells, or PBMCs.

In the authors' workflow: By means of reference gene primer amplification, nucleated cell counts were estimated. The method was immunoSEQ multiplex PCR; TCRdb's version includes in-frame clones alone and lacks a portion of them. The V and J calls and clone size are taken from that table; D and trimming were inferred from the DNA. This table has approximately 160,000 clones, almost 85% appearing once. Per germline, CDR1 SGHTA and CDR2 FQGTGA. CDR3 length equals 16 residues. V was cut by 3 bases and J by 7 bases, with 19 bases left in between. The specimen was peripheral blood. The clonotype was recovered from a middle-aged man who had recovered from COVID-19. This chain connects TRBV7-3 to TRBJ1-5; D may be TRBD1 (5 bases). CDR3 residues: CASSLSCRANRQPQHF. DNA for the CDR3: TGTGCCAGCAGCTTGAGTTGCAGGGCAAATAGGCAGCCCCAGCATTTT.